This T cell receptor (beta chain) was captured by sequencing in a study of T cell responses to AZD1222 COVID-19 vaccine. Profiling relied on immunoSEQ multiplex PCR, and the TCRdb table lists in-frame clones only, not all of them. This table has under 150,000 clones, about 90% appearing once. Germline CDR1 and CDR2: DFQATT and SNEGSKA (reference sequence). The CDR3 extends over 11 amino acids. V lost 3 bases and J 8 bases, leaving 10 bases between the germline ends. This clone was found once. Its antigen remains unknown. Study-level points and caveats: Samples come after the peak T cell response, not at day 14.

The sequence was obtained from an adult in good health. The material sequenced was peripheral blood, taken on day 0 of MenACWY control vaccination. The J gene is TRBJ1-2, the V gene TRBV20-1; no reliable D call. CDR3 in DNA: TGCAGTGCTAGGCCCTCGGGGGGCTACACCTTC. It codes for CSARPSGGYTF.